In its sample, the clone carrying this TCR beta chain was seen a few times. Its matching antigen is unknown. TCRdb processed the reads anew with MiXCR; each CDR3 protein has one entry. This repertoire shows about a million distinct CDR3 sequences, around 31% found once; its top ten account for over 11%. Deletions cut 4 bases from V and 2 bases from J, with 18 bases between. The CDR3 has 16 amino acids. Germline V gives CDR1 SGHNT, CDR2 YYREEE (reference sequence). This sample was taken from a study of T cell repertoires in cytomegalovirus infection. Overall study context: As its CMV epitopes, the study selected recently identified HLA-C-restricted and well-studied HLA-B-restricted targets. Public TCR beta signatures provided an indication of both CMV infection and a matching HLA type. Study-wide points: Dominating the ex vivo response were HLA-C-restricted CMV-specific TCR beta clonotypes. Cumulated frequencies of public TCR beta families served to identify carriers of CMV plus the relevant HLA.

This chain uses TRBV5-4 with TRBJ1-2; D is ambiguous. The sequence was obtained from a human donor in good health (CMV status not recorded). Some clones in this sample may be carry-over from other donors' samples. Sequencing used cultured CD8+ T cells from PBMCs, obtained from culture after CMV antigen stimulation. The CDR3 here is CASSQTHWTENYGYTF. The CDR3 DNA reads as TGTGCCAGCAGCCAAACGCACTGGACGGAAAACTATGGCTACACCTTC.